Listed below are T cell receptor beta chains from one sample, sequenced in a study of cytomegalovirus exposure and HLA in healthy donors. Sequencing was performed with immunoSEQ multiplex PCR; in TCRdb, only in-frame clones are kept and a portion is missing. Of about 78,000 clones in the sample, approximately 70% are singletons; the top ten hold around 10%. What was sequenced was PBMCs. The receptors shown here come from a woman in her forties in good health and CMV-seropositive. Each CDR3 is given with its conserved first and last residue. D genes are given only for firm matches. Clone size is stated in some rows and not others, as once, few, many or a class when expanded.

J gene | clone size | D gene | V gene | CDR3 protein | CDR3 DNA
TRBJ1-2 | - | - | TRBV28 | CASSPNRIYGYTF | TGTGCCAGCAGTCCTAACAGGATTTATGGCTACACCTTC
TRBJ2-1 | - | TRBD1 | TRBV6-1 | CASSEGTGVLDEQFF | TGTGCCAGCAGTGAAGGGACAGGGGTTTTGGATGAGCAGTTCTTC
TRBJ2-1 | - | - | TRBV18 | CASSPSETTNEQFF | TGTGCCAGCTCACCGTCGGAGACTACCAATGAGCAGTTCTTC
TRBJ1-2 | - | TRBD1 | TRBV4-3 | CASSQDPRGQNYGYTF | TGCGCCAGCAGCCAAGACCCTAGGGGGCAGAACTATGGCTACACCTTC
TRBJ2-3 | - | TRBD2 | TRBV30 | CAWSNGGTDTQYF | TGTGCCTGGAGTAACGGGGGGACAGATACGCAGTATTTT
TRBJ2-3 | - | TRBD2 | TRBV30 | CAWSVQAGVTDTQYF | TGTGCCTGGAGTGTACAAGCGGGAGTAACAGATACGCAGTATTTT
TRBJ2-7 | once | - | TRBV5-6 | CVSSFGYEQYF | TGTGTCAGCAGCTTCGGTTACGAGCAGTACTTC
TRBJ1-5 | - | - | TRBV19 | CASSIGDQPQHF | TGTGCCAGTAGTATCGGGGATCAGCCCCAGCATTTT
TRBJ1-6 | - | TRBD1 | TRBV30 | CAWSTGGALGVSPLHF | TGTGCCTGGAGCACAGGGGGCGCCTTGGGAGTTTCACCCCTCCACTTT
TRBJ2-7 | - | TRBD1 | TRBV7-9 | CASNSGTGSSEQYF | TGTGCCAGCAACTCCGGGACAGGGTCATCCGAGCAGTACTTC
TRBJ2-3 | - | TRBD2 | TRBV9 | CASSGRTSGGAADTQYF | TGTGCCAGCAGCGGACGGACTAGCGGGGGGGCGGCAGATACGCAGTATTTT
TRBJ2-7 | - | TRBD1 | TRBV7-9 | CASSSPGQGGGYEQYF | TGTGCCAGCAGCTCTCCAGGACAGGGGGGCGGTTACGAGCAGTACTTC
TRBJ2-7 | once | TRBD2 | TRBV7-2 | CASSLAPRTSGGAYEQYF | TGTGCCAGCAGCTTAGCCCCGCGGACTAGCGGGGGGGCCTACGAGCAGTACTTC
TRBJ1-1 | - | - | TRBV6-6 | CASSFDRSTEAFF | TGTGCCAGCAGTTTCGACAGGTCCACTGAAGCTTTCTTT
TRBJ1-1 | - | - | TRBV5-1 | CASSPRQEVTEAFF | TGCGCCAGCAGCCCCAGGCAGGAGGTCACTGAAGCTTTCTTT
TRBJ1-4 | - | - | TRBV27 | CASSFSFATNEKLFF | TGTGCCAGCAGTTTTAGCTTTGCAACTAATGAAAAACTGTTTTTT
TRBJ1-5 | - | - | TRBV28 | CASSFVSISGKQPQHF | TGTGCCAGCAGTTTCGTAAGTATCAGCGGGAAACAGCCCCAGCATTTT
TRBJ2-7 | - | TRBD1 | TRBV7-2 | CASSKGGAVNEQYF | TGTGCCAGCAGCAAAGGGGGCGCGGTCAACGAGCAGTACTTC
TRBJ2-2 | - | - | TRBV5-1 | CASSTSVPPGELFF | TGCGCCAGCAGCACTTCCGTACCCCCCGGGGAGCTGTTTTTT
TRBJ2-3 | - | TRBD2 | TRBV5-1 | CASSSSGADTQYF | TGCGCCAGCAGCTCCAGCGGGGCAGATACGCAGTATTTT
TRBJ1-1 | few | - | TRBV28 | CASTPLGALNTEAFF | TGTGCCAGCACCCCACTGGGCGCTCTGAACACTGAAGCTTTCTTT
TRBJ2-5 | - | - | TRBV4-1 | CASSPEGLGRETQYF | TGCGCCAGCAGCCCGGAAGGCCTGGGGCGGGAGACCCAGTACTTC
TRBJ2-3 | - | - | TRBV30 | CAWSVDKPQYF | TGTGCCTGGAGTGTAGATAAGCCGCAGTATTTT
TRBJ2-1 | - | TRBD2 | TRBV7-2 | CASSWGLAGLEQFF | TGTGCCAGCAGCTGGGGACTAGCGGGACTGGAGCAGTTCTTC
TRBJ1-1 | - | TRBD1 | TRBV4-3 | CASSQTPGQGAIEAFF | TGCGCCAGCAGCCAAACTCCGGGACAGGGGGCGATTGAAGCTTTCTTT
TRBJ1-6 | - | - | TRBV19 | CASSVDSQYNSPLHF | TGTGCCAGTAGTGTGGACAGCCAATATAATTCACCCCTCCACTTT
TRBJ1-2 | - | - | TRBV5-6 | CASNRNHPDGYTF | TGTGCCAGCAACAGAAATCATCCGGATGGCTACACCTTC